Each of the 5 T cell receptor beta chains below was sequenced from the same sample in a study of T-cell reconstitution after alpha-beta-depleted transplantation in children. The TCRbeta library incorporated unique molecular identifiers. A single record per CDR3 protein comes from TCRdb applying MiXCR to the PCR reads. This table has fewer than 1 million distinct CDR3 sequences, 15% to 20% appearing once. The material sequenced was PBMCs, mostly from graft donor cells, taken 360 days after TCRalphabeta/CD19-depleted stem cell transplant. The receptors shown here come from a male patient aged 10 to 17 who had a stem cell transplant for acute lymphoblastic leukemia, so the T cells may come from the graft donor.

This clonotype was counted once. The V and J genes are TRBV7-2 and TRBJ2-7, with D possibly being TRBD2 (5 bases). Trimming stripped 2 bases from V and 2 bases from J, with 16 bases between. This CDR3 region has 16 residues. Germline CDR1 and CDR2: SGHTA and FQGNSA. The CDR3 spells CASSLMLSLAAYEQYF. CDR3 DNA: TGTGCCAGCAGCTTAATGCTTAGTCTAGCAGCCTACGAGCAGTACTTC. Combining the CDR3 with reference TRBV7-2 and TRBJ2-7 gives the whole variable domain GAGVSQSPSNKVTEKGKDVELRCDPISGHTALYWYRQSLGQGLEFLIYFQGNSAPDKSGLPSDRFSAERTGGSVSTLTIQRTQQEDSAVYLCASSLMLSLAAYEQYFGPGTRLTVT.

This clonotype was seen a few times. The chain is built from TRBV27 and TRBJ2-5, with a weak D call TRBD2 (6 bases). CDR3 length: 16 amino acids. Looked up from germline, CDR1 is MNHEY and CDR2 is SMNVEV (reference sequence). The V end lost 4 bases, the J end lost 5 bases, and 20 bases lay between the germline ends. The CDR3 coding sequence is TGTGCCAGCAGTTCCGGACCCTGGGGAGGCAGGGAGACCCAGTACTTC. Translating it yields CASSSGPWGGRETQYF.

This sequence joins TRBV5-1 and TRBJ1-1; weak D call: TRBD1 (5 bases). Trimming removed 0 bases from V and 1 base from J, with 7 bases in between. The CDR3 totals 14 residues. Looked up from germline, CDR1 is SGHRS and CDR2 is YFSETQ. CDR3 loop: CASSLDGTNTEAFF. CDR3 nucleotides: TGCGCCAGCAGCTTGGACGGGACGAACACTGAAGCTTTCTTT.

This chain joins TRBV9 and TRBJ2-5; 10 positions agree with TRBD2. CDR3 length: 17 amino acids. Germline V gene sequence: CDR1 SGDLS, CDR2 YYNGEE. Germline trimming cut 0 bases from V and 4 bases from J; bases unmatched to any gene: 9. CDR3: CASSVATIAGGLETQYF. The CDR3 DNA sequence: TGTGCCAGCAGCGTAGCTACGATAGCGGGAGGTTTAGAGACCCAGTACTTC.

V usage is TRBV25-1 and J usage is TRBJ1-1; a weak D match, TRBD1 (5 bases). The CDR3 has 12 residues. The germline V and J ends were trimmed by 3 bases and 6 bases, with 8 bases remaining between them. Per germline, CDR1 MGHDK and CDR2 SYGVNS. CDR3: CASSDGGSEAFF. DNA for the CDR3: TGTGCCAGCAGTGACGGGGGTTCTGAAGCTTTCTTT.